This T cell receptor beta chain comes out of a study of a mutant IDH1 vaccine in newly diagnosed glioma. Of note for this clone: Its antigen is undetermined.

TCRdb's copy holds only in-frame clones and misses some; the assay was immunoSEQ multiplex PCR. The sample yields about 38,000 clones, about 84% seen once. As to time point: week 5, during vaccination. The study gave 300 ug of mutant IDH1 20-mer peptide per vaccine dose, with topical imiquimod. The origin of this receptor is a man between 35 and 55 years old with glioma. The specimen comprised PBMCs, sampled from a glioma patient whose treatment included an IDH1 peptide vaccine.

For the CDR3, the DNA is TGTGCCAGCAGTTTATCGGGGCTTAGCAATCAGCCCCAGCATTTT. This gives the protein CASSLSGLSNQPQHF. The chain recombines TRBV27 with TRBJ1-5; perhaps TRBD1 as D (5 bases). V was pared by 0 bases and J by 0 bases, with 6 bases between. Germline assignment: CDR1 MNHEY and CDR2 SMNVEV (reference sequence). The CDR3 runs to 15 residues.